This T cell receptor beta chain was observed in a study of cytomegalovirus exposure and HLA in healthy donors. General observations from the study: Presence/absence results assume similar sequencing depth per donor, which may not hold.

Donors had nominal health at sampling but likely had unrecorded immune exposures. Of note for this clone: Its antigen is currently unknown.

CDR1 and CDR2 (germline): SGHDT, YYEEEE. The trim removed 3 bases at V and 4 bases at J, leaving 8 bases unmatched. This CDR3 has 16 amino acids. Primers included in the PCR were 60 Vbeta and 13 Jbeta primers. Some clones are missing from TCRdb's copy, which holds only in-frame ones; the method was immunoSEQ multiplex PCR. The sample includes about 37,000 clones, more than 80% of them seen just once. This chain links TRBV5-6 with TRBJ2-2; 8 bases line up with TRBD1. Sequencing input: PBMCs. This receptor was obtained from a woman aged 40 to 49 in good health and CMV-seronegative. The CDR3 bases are TGTGCCAGCAGCTCAATTGGACAGGGAGCCACCGGGGAGCTGTTTTTT. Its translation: CASSSIGQGATGELFF.